Listed below are T cell receptor beta chains from one sample, sequenced in a study of blood T cell repertoires in COVID-19. Clones were read by immunoSEQ multiplex PCR, and TCRdb kept only the in-frame ones, dropping some. This table holds about 86,000 clones, around four fifths found once. The sequenced material came from peripheral blood. These receptors all stem from a man aged 50-60 years with acute or convalescent COVID-19. The CDR3 runs from the conserved cysteine through the conserved F or W. The order of the fields is clone size, D gene, V gene, J gene, CDR3 protein, CDR3 DNA. The D gene is left open where the match is weak. Size tells how often a clone was seen (once, few, many) or the class of an expanded clone, and some rows leave it out.

>.|.|TRBV25-1|TRBJ2-2
CASSPQGYTGELFF
TGTGCCAGCAGTCCCCAGGGGTACACCGGGGAGCTGTTTTTT
>.|TRBD2|TRBV7-2|TRBJ2-2
CASSFIAGTGELFF
TGTGCCAGCAGCTTTATAGCGGGAACAGGGGAGCTGTTTTTT
>.|TRBD1|TRBV27|TRBJ2-4
CASGTDRAIQYF
TGTGCCAGCGGAACCGACAGGGCCATTCAGTACTTC
>once|.|TRBV30|TRBJ1-5
CAWNPGSSNQPQHF
TGTGCCTGGAACCCAGGGTCAAGCAATCAGCCCCAGCATTTT
>.|TRBD1|TRBV2|TRBJ2-5
CASSYDRGNQETQYF
TGTGCCAGCAGTTATGACAGGGGGAATCAAGAGACCCAGTACTTC
>.|TRBD1|TRBV28|TRBJ2-7
CASRPGTGPSYEQYF
TGTGCCAGCAGACCAGGGACAGGGCCCTCCTACGAGCAGTACTTC
>.|.|TRBV6-5|TRBJ1-5
CASSYGPSGGNQPQHF
TGTGCCAGCAGTTACGGACCGTCAGGGGGCAATCAGCCCCAGCATTTT
>.|TRBD2|TRBV7-2|TRBJ2-7
CASRRTSGGYEQYF
TGTGCCAGTCGAAGGACTAGCGGGGGCTACGAGCAGTACTTC
>.|.|TRBV14|TRBJ2-7
CASSQDGFPYEQYF
TGTGCCAGCAGCCAAGACGGGTTTCCCTACGAGCAGTACTTC
>.|.|TRBV2|TRBJ2-5
CATSGYQETQYF
TGTGCCACATCAGGGTACCAAGAGACCCAGTACTTC
>.|TRBD1|TRBV19|TRBJ2-1
CASSSRTGNNEQFF
TGTGCCAGTAGTTCCCGGACAGGAAACAATGAGCAGTTCTTC
>.|.|TRBV30|TRBJ2-5
CAWKRTAAQETQYF
TGTGCCTGGAAGAGAACGGCAGCGCAAGAGACCCAGTACTTC